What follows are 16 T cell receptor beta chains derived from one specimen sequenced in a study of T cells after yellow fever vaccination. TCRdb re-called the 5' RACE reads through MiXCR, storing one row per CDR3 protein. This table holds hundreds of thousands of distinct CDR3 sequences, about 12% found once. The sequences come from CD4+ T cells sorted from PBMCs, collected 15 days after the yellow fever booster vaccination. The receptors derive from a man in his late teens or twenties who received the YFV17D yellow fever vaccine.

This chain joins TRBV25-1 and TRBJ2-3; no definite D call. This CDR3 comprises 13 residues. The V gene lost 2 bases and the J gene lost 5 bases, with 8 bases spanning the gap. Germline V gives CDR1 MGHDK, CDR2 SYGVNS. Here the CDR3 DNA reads TGTGCCAGCAGTGAAATCACCGGAGATACGCAGTATTTT. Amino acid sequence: CASSEITGDTQYF.

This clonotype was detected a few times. In DNA, the CDR3 is TGCGCCAGCAGCGAGGGACAGGGGGGGGAGACCCAGTACTTC. It encodes CASSEGQGGETQYF. This chain joins TRBV5-1 and TRBJ2-5; TRBD1 aligns across 11 bases. V dropped 4 bases and J dropped 5; count of bases not matched to a gene: 4. Germline V gives CDR1 SGHRS, CDR2 YFSETQ. The CDR3 spans 14 residues.

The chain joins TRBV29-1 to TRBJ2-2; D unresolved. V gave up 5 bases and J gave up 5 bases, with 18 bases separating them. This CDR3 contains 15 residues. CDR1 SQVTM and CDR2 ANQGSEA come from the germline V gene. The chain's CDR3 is CSVIPRSGVTGELFF. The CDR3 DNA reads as TGCAGCGTTATCCCCAGGTCAGGAGTAACCGGGGAGCTGTTTTTT.

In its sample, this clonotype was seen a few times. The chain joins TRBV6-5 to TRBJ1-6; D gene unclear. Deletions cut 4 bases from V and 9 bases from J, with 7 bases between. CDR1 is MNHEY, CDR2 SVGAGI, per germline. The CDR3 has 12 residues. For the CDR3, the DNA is TGTGCCAGCAGTTGGTTTGGTTCACCCCTCCACTTT. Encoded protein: CASSWFGSPLHF.

As DNA, the CDR3 is TGTGCCAGCAGCCGACAAGGGTTTTCCTCTGGGGCCAACGTCCTGACTTTC. Protein product: CASSRQGFSSGANVLTF. V and J are TRBV5-4 and TRBJ2-6; D uncertain. This CDR3 has 17 amino acids. V lost 4 bases to trimming and J lost 0 bases, with 14 bases between them. Germline CDR1 SGHNT, CDR2 YYREEE (reference sequence).

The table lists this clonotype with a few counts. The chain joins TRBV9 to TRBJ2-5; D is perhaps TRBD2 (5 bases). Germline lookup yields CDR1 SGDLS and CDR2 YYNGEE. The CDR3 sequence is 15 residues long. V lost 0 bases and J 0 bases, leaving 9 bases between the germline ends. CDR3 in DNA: TGTGCCAGCAGCGTAGGTGGCGGGTACCAAGAGACCCAGTACTTC. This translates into CASSVGGGYQETQYF.

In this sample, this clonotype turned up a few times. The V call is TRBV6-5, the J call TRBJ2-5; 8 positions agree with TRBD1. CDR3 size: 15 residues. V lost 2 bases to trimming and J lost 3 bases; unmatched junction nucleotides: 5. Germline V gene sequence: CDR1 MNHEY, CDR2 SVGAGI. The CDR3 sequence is CASSYQGQGKETQYF. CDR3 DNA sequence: TGTGCCAGCAGTTACCAAGGACAGGGAAAAGAGACCCAGTACTTC.

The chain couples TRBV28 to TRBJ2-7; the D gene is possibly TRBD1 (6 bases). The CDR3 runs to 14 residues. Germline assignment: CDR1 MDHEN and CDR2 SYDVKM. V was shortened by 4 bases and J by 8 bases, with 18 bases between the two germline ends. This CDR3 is CASSSGTINIQQYV. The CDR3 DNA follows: TGTGCCAGCAGTTCCGGGACAATAAACATCCAGCAGTACGTC.

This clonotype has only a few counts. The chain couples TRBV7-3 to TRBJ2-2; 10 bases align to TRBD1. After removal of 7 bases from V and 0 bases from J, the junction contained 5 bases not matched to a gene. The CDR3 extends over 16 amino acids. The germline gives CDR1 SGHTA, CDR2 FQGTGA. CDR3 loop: CASTLTGGTNTGELFF. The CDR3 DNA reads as TGTGCCAGCACCTTGACAGGGGGCACGAACACCGGGGAGCTGTTTTTT. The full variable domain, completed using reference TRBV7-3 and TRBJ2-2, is GAGVSQTPSNKVTEKGKYVELRCDPISGHTALYWYRQSLGQGPEFLIYFQGTGAADDSGLPNDRFFAVRPEGSVSTLKIQRTERGDSAVYLCASTLTGGTNTGELFFGEGSRLTVL.

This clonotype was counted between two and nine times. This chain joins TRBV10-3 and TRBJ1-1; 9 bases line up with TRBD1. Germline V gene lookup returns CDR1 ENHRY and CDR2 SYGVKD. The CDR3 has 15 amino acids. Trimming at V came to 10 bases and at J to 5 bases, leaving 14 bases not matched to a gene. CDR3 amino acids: CATVPGQGPGTEAFF. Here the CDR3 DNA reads TGTGCCACCGTCCCGGGACAGGGACCGGGAACTGAAGCTTTCTTT.

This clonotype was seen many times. DNA for the CDR3: TGCGCCAGCAGCCAGAGACAGGGGGCAAGGACCGGGGAGCTGTTTTTT. This codes for CASSQRQGARTGELFF. The V call is TRBV4-1, the J call TRBJ2-2, with 10 bases that match TRBD1. Germline loops: CDR1 MGHRA, CDR2 YSYEKL. The CDR3 has 16 amino acids. After removal of 3 bases from V and 5 bases from J, the junction contained 6 bases not matched to a gene.

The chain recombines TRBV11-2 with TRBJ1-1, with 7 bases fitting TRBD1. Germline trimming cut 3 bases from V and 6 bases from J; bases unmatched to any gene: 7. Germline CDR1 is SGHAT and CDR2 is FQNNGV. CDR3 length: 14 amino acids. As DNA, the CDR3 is TGTGCCAGCAGCTTTAACCAGGGGGAATCTGAAGCTTTCTTT. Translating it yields CASSFNQGESEAFF. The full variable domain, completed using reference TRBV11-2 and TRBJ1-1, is EAGVAQSPRYKIIEKRQSVAFWCNPISGHATLYWYQQILGQGPKLLIQFQNNGVVDDSQLPKDRFSAERLKGVDSTLKIQPAKLEDSAVYLCASSFNQGESEAFFGQGTRLTVV.

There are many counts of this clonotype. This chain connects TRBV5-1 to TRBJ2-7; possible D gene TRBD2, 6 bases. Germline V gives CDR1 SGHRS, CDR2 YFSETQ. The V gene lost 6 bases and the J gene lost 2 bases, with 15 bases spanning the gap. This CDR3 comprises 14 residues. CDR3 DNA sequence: TGCGCCAGCAAGGGCGGGGACGGGACCTACGAGCAGTACTTC. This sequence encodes CASKGGDGTYEQYF. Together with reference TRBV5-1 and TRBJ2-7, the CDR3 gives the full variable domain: KAGVTQTPRYLIKTRGQQVTLSCSPISGHRSVSWYQQTPGQGLQFLFEYFSETQRNKGNFPGRFSGRQFSNSRSEMNVSTLELGDSALYLCASKGGDGTYEQYFGPGTRLTVT.

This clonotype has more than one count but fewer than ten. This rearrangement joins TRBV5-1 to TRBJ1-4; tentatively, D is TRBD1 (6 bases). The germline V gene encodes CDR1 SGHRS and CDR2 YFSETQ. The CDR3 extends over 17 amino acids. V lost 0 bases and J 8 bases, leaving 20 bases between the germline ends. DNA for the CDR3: TGCGCCAGCAGCTTGGCAGGGGCGGTGGGGATCGGCGAAAAACTGTTTTTT. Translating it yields CASSLAGAVGIGEKLFF. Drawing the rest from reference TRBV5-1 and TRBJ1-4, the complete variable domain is KAGVTQTPRYLIKTRGQQVTLSCSPISGHRSVSWYQQTPGQGLQFLFEYFSETQRNKGNFPGRFSGRQFSNSRSEMNVSTLELGDSALYLCASSLAGAVGIGEKLFFGSGTQLSVL.

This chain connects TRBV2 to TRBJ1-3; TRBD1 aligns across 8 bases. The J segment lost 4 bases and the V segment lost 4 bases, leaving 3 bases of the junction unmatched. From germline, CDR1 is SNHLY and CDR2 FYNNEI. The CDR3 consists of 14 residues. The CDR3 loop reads CASSAWTGGNTIYF. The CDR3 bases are TGTGCCAGCAGTGCTTGGACAGGGGGAAACACCATATATTTT.

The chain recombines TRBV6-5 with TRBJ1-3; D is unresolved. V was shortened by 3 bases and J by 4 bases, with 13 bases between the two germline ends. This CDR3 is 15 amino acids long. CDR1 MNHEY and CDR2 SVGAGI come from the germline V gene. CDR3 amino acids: CASSYSVSVGNTIYF. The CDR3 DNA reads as TGTGCCAGCAGTTATTCAGTCTCTGTGGGAAACACCATATATTTT.